This T cell receptor beta chain was documented in a study of siplizumab effects on memory and regulatory T cells. TCRdb keeps only in-frame clones here, not all; method: immunoSEQ multiplex PCR. The sample holds 94,000 or so clones, roughly 97% seen once. The CDR3 is 13 residues long. V was shortened by 5 bases and J by 4 bases, with 11 bases between the two germline ends. CDR1 and CDR2 from the germline V gene are SGHAT and FQNNGV. Donor pairs, three in total, had unstimulated naive, memory, effector memory and TEMRA subsets sequenced. Sequencing was performed on naive CD4+ T cells sorted from blood. This chain connects TRBV11-2 to TRBJ1-2, with unresolved D. This TCR derives from a human donor in good health. In DNA, the CDR3 is TGTGCCAGCAGCCCCGCCCCAGCCTATGGCTACACCTTC. Amino acid sequence: CASSPAPAYGYTF.